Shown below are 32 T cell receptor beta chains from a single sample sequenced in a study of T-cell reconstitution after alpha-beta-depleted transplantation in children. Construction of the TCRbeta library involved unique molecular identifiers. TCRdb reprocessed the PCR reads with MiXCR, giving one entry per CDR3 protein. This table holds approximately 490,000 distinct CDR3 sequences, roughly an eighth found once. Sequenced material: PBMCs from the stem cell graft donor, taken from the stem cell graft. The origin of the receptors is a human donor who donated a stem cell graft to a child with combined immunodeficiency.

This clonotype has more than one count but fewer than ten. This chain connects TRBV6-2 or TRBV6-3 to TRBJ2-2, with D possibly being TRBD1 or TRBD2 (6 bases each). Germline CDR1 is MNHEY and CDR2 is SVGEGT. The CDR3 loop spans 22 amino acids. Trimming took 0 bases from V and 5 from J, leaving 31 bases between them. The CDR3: CASSYSRPGARVAARSTGELFF. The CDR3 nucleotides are TGTGCCAGCAGTTACTCTAGGCCAGGGGCCCGGGTAGCGGCCCGAAGTACCGGGGAGCTGTTTTTT.

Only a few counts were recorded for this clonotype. CDR3 DNA sequence: TGTGCCAGCAGTGCGGACAGGGTCACCTACGAGCAGTACTTC. Translation: CASSADRVTYEQYF. The rearrangement uses TRBV12-3 or TRBV12-4 and TRBJ2-7; TRBD1 agrees at 8 bases. The junction had 5 bases not matched to a gene; V was cut back by 5 bases and J by 2 bases. This CDR3 comprises 14 residues.

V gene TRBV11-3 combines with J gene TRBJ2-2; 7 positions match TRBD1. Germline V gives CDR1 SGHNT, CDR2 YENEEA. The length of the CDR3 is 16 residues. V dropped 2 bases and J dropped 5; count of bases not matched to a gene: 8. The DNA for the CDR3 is TGTGCCAGCAGCTTAAGTTGGGACAGCCGTACCGGGGAGCTGTTTTTT. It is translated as CASSLSWDSRTGELFF.

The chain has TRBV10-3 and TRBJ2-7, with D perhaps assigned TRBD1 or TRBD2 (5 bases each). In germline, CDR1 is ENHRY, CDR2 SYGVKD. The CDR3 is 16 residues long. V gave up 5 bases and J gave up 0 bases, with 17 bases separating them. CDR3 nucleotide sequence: TGTGCCATCAGTTTGGACCGGGACCGTTCCTCCTACGAGCAGTACTTC. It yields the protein CAISLDRDRSSYEQYF.

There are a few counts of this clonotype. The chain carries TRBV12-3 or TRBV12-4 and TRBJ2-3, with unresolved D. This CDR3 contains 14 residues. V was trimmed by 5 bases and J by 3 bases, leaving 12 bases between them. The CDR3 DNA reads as TGTGCCAGCAGTGGCGCCATAGTGACAGATACGCAGTATTTT. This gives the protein CASSGAIVTDTQYF.

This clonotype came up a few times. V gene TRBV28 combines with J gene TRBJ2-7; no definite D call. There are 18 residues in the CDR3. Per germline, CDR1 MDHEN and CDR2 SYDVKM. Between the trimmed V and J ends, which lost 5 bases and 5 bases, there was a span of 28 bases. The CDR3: CASSPIIWAVQKGNEQYF. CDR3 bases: TGTGCCAGCAGTCCCATCATCTGGGCCGTCCAGAAGGGCAACGAGCAGTACTTC.

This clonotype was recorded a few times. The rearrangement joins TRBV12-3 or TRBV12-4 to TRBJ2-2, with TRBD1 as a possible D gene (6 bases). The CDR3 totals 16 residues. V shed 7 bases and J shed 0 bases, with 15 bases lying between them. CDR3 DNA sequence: TGTGCCAGCACTACCTTTCGGACAGCGAACACCGGGGAGCTGTTTTTT. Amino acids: CASTTFRTANTGELFF.

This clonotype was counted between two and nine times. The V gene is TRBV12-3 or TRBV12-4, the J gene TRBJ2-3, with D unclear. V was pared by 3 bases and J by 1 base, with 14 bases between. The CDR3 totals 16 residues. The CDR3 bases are TGTGCCAGCAGTTTCTGGACCGAGACCCGCACAGATACGCAGTATTTT. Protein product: CASSFWTETRTDTQYF.

The CDR3 DNA sequence: TGTGCCAGCAGTCGAGATTGGGGCTACACCTTC. Its translation is CASSRDWGYTF. The rearrangement links TRBV12-3 or TRBV12-4 to TRBJ1-2; D gene uncertain. The CDR3 consists of 11 residues. Trimming took 5 bases from V and 8 from J, leaving 9 bases between them.

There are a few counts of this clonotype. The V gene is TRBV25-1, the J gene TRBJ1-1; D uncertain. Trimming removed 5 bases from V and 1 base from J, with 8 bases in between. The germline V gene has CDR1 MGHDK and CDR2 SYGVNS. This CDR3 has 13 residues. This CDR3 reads CASSMAENTEAFF. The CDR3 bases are TGTGCCAGCAGTATGGCAGAGAACACTGAAGCTTTCTTT.

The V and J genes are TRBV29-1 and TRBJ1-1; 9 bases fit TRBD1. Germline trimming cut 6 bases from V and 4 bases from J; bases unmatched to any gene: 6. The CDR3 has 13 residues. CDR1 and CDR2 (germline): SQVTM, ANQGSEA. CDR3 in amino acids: CSVGTGGVTEAFF. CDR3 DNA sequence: TGCAGCGTGGGTACAGGGGGCGTCACTGAAGCTTTCTTT.

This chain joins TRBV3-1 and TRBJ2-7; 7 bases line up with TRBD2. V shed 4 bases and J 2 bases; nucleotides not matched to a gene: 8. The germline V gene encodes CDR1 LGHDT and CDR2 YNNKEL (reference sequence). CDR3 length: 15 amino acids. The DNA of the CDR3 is TGTGCCAGCAGCCGAGCGGCTAGCGGTCCCTACGAGCAGTACTTC. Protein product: CASSRAASGPYEQYF.

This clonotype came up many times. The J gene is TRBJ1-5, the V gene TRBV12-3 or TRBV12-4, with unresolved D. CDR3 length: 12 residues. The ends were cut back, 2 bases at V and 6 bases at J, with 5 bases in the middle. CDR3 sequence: CASSLFGQPQHF. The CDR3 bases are TGTGCCAGCAGTTTATTTGGTCAGCCCCAGCATTTT.

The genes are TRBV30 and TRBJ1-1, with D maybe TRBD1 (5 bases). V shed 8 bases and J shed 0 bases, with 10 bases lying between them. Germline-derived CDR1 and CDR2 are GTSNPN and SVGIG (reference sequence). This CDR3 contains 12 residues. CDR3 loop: CAGPGMNTEAFF. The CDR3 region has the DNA TGTGCCGGGCCAGGGATGAACACTGAAGCTTTCTTT.

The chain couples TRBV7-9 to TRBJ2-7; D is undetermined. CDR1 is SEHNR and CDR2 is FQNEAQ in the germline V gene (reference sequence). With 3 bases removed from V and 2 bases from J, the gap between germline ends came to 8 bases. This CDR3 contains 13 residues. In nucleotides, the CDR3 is TGTGCCAGCAGCTTGGCAGCACCCTACGAGCAGTACTTC. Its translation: CASSLAAPYEQYF.

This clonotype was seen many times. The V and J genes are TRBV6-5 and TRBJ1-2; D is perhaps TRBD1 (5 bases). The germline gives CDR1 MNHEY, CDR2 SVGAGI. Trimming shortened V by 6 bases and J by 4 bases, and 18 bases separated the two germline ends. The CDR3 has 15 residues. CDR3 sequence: CASSRYRRGSYGYTF. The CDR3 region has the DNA TGTGCCAGCAGCCGCTATCGAAGGGGAAGCTATGGCTACACCTTC.

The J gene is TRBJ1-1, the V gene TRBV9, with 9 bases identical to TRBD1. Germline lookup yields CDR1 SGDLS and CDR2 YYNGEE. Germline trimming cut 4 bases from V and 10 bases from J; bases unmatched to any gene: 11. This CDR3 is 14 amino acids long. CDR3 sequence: CASSPGTGLGRAFF. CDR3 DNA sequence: TGTGCCAGCAGCCCTGGGACAGGGTTGGGAAGAGCTTTCTTT.

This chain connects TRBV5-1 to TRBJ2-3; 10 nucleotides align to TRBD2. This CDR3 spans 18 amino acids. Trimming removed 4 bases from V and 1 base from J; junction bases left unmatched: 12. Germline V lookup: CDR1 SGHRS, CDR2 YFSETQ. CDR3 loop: CASSNSPGLAYGTDTQYF. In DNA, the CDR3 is TGCGCCAGCAGCAACTCTCCGGGACTAGCGTACGGCACAGATACGCAGTATTTT.

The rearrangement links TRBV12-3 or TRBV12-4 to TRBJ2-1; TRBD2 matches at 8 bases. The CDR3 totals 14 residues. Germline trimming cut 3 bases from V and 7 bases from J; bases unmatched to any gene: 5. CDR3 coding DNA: TGTGCCAGCAGTTTGTTCGCGGGAGGTAATGAGCAGTTCTTC. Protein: CASSLFAGGNEQFF.

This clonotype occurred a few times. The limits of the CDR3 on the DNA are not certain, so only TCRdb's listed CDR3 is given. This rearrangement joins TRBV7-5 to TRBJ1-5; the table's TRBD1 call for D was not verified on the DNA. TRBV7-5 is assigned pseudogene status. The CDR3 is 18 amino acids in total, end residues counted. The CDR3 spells CISVPLRGTAAGNQPQHF.

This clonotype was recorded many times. CDR3 in DNA: TGTGCCAGCAGCACACGACAGGGGGCGTCGGATACGCAGTATTTT. It translates to CASSTRQGASDTQYF. The J gene is TRBJ2-3, the V gene TRBV7-2; TRBD1 agrees at 10 bases. The germline V gene has CDR1 SGHTA and CDR2 FQGNSA. V shed 5 bases, J shed 6 bases, and the junction held 8 bases outside the gene matches. The CDR3 sequence is 15 residues long.

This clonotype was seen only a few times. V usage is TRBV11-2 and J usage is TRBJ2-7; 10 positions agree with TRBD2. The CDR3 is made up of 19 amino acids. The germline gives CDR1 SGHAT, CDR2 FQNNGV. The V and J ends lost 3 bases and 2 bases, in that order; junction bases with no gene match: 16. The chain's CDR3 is CASSFLGLRASGSPYEQYF. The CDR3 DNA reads TGTGCCAGCAGCTTTCTAGGCTTAAGGGCTAGCGGGAGCCCCTACGAGCAGTACTTC.

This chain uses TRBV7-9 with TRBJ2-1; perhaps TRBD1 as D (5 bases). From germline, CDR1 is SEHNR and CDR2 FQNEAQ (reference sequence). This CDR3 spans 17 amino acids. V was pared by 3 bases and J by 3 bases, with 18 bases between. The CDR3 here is CASSFQSTDSVYNEQFF. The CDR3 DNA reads TGTGCCAGCAGCTTCCAATCGACAGACTCGGTCTACAATGAGCAGTTCTTC.

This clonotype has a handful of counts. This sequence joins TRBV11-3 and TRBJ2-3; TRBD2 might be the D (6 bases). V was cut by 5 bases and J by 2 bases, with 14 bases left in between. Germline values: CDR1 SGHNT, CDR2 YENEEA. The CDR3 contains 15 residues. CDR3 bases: TGTGCCAGCAGCCCTTCGACTAGTGCCACAGATACGCAGTATTTT. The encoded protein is CASSPSTSATDTQYF.

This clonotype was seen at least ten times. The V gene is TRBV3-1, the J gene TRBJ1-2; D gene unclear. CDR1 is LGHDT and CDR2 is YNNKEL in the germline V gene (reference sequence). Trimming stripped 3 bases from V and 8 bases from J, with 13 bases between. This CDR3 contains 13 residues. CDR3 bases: TGTGCCAGCAGCCAGGGGAGCCAGAGCGGCTACACCTTC. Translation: CASSQGSQSGYTF. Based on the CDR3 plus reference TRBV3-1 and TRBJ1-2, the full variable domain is DTAVSQTPKYLVTQMGNDKSIKCEQNLGHDTMYWYKQDSKKFLKIMFSYNNKELIINETVPNRFSPKSPDKAHLNLHINSLELGDSAVYFCASSQGSQSGYTFGSGTRLTVV.

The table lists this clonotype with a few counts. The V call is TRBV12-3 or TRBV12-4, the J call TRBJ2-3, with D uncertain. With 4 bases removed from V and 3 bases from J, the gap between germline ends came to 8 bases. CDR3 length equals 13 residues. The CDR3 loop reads CASSSLTTDTQYF. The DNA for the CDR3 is TGTGCCAGCAGTTCCCTGACAACAGATACGCAGTATTTT.

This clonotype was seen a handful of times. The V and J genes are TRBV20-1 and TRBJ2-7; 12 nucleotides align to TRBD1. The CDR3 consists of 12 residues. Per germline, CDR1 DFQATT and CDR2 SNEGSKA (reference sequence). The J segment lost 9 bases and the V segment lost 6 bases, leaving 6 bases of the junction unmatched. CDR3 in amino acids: CSAGDRGRAQYF. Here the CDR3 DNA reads TGCAGTGCCGGGGACAGGGGGCGCGCGCAGTACTTC.

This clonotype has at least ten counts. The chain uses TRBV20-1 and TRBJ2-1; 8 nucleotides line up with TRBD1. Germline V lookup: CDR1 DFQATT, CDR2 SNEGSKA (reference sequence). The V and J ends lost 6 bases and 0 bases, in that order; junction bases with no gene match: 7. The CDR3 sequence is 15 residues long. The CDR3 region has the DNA TGCAGTGCGCAGACAGGGGTGGACTCCTACAATGAGCAGTTCTTC. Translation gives CSAQTGVDSYNEQFF.

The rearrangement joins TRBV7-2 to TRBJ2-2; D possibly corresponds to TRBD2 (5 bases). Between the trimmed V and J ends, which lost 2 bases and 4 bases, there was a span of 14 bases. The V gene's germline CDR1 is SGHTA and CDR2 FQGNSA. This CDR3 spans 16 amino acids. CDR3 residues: CASSLWALGGTGELFF. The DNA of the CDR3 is TGTGCCAGCAGCTTATGGGCCCTAGGAGGCACCGGGGAGCTGTTTTTT.

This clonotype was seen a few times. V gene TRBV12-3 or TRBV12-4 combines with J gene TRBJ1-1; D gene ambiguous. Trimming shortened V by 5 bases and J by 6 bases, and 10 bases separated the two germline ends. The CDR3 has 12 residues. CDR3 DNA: TGTGCCAGCAGTCCCTCAGGCGCTGAAGCTTTCTTT. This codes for CASSPSGAEAFF.

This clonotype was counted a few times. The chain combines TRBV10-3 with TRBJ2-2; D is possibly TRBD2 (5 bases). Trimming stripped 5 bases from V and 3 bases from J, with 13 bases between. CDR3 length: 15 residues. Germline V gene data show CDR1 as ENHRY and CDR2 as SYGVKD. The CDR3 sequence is CAISRRAEDTGELFF. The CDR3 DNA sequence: TGTGCCATCAGTAGGAGAGCGGAGGACACCGGGGAGCTGTTTTTT.

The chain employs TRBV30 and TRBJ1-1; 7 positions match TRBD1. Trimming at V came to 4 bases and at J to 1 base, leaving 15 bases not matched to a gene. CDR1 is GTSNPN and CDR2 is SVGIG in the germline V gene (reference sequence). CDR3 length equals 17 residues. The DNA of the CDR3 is TGTGCCTGGACTCAGAGACAGGGACCAGGTCAGAACACTGAAGCTTTCTTT. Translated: CAWTQRQGPGQNTEAFF.